The entry that follows covers one TCR beta chain sequence. The CDR3 is 20 amino acids. Per germline, CDR1 MDHEN and CDR2 SYDVKM. After removal of 6 bases from V and 5 bases from J, the junction contained 20 bases not matched to a gene. Sequencing was performed with immunoSEQ multiplex PCR; in TCRdb, only in-frame clones are kept and a portion is missing. The table records about 210,000 clones, around 82% of them present only once. This sample is drawn from a study of blood T cell repertoires in COVID-19. Looking at the study overall: Acute and convalescent COVID-19 samples came from the United States, Italy and Spain.

This chain uses TRBV28 with TRBJ2-1; 12 bases match TRBD2. The sequenced sample was peripheral blood. The sequence came from a woman between 40 and 55 years old with active or convalescent COVID-19. Here the CDR3 DNA reads TGTGCCAGCAGACCTCTCATTCTAGCGGGGGGGCCCATCGTGGACAATGAGCAGTTCTTC. Its translation is CASRPLILAGGPIVDNEQFF.